This T cell receptor beta chain comes out of a study of OX40 agonist ivuxolimab in advanced cancers. The table came from immunoSEQ multiplex PCR; TCRdb's copy has only in-frame clones and leaves some out. The data hold tens of thousands of clones, with 85% observed a single time. The CDR3 has 15 residues. The V segment lost 3 bases and the J segment 6 bases; nucleotides outside the gene matches: 12. Germline CDR1 is SGHKS and CDR2 is YYEKEE (reference sequence). This clonotype was sampled from an adult with an advanced solid tumor such as melanoma, head and neck, liver or kidney cancer. Specimen: CD4+ or CD8+ T cells sorted from blood, collected in a trial of the OX40 agonist ivuxolimab. The chain recombines TRBV5-5 with TRBJ2-7, with TRBD2 matching over 7 bases. The CDR3 DNA follows: TGTGCCAGCAGCTCCACCAAGGCGGGGGAAGGCGAGCAGTACTTC. Amino acid sequence: CASSSTKAGEGEQYF.